This TCR beta chain was identified in a study of Ad26.COV2.S vaccination and SARS-CoV-2 variants. This CDR3 has 16 amino acids. The germline CDR1 and CDR2 sequences are KGHSH and LQKENI. V trimming: 4 bases; J trimming: 1 base; junction bases outside the gene matches: 5. TCRdb's copy holds only in-frame clones and misses some; the assay was immunoSEQ multiplex PCR. The top ten hold just under 3% of the sample, which has around 270,000 clones, roughly 89% seen once. Treatment: some 20 received Ad26.COV2.S at low or high dose, single or two shots; five or six received placebo; per-sample allocation not given. All samples were drawn on day 63, counting from the first vaccine or placebo injection.

The V and J genes are TRBV18 and TRBJ2-4, with 9 positions matching TRBD2. The TCR sequence derives from a person between 18 and 65 years old who received the Ad26.COV2.S COVID-19 vaccine or a placebo. The sample in question was peripheral blood, obtained in a trial of Ad26.COV2.S vaccine versus placebo. The CDR3 region has the DNA TGTGCCAGCTCACAGATAGGACTAGCGGCCAAAAACATTCAGTACTTC. Residues: CASSQIGLAAKNIQYF. The full variable domain, with the rest looked up from reference TRBV18 and TRBJ2-4, is NAGVMQNPRHLVRRRGQEARLRCSPMKGHSHVYWYRQLPEEGLKFMVYLQKENIIDESGMPKERFSAEFPKEGPSILRIQQVVRGDSAAYFCASSQIGLAAKNIQYFGAGTRLSVL.